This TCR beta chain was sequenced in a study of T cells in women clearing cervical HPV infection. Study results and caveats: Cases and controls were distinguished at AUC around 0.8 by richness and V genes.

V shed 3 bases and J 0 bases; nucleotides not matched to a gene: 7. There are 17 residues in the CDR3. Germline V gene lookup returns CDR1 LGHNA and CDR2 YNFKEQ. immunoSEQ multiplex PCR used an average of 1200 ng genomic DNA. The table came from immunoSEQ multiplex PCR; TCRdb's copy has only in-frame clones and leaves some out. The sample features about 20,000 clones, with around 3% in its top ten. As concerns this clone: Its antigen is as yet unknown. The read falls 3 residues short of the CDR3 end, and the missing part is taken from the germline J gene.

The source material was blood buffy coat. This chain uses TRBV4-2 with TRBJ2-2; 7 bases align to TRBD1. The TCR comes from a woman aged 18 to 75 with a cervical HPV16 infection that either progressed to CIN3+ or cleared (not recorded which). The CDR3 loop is CASSHDTGDTNTGELFF. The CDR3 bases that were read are TGTGCCAGCAGCCACGATACAGGGGACACGAACACCGGGGAG.